The rows below give T cell receptor beta chains drawn from one sample of a study of tumor-infiltrating lymphocytes in glioblastoma multiforme. In TCRdb, the multiplex PCR reads were re-called with MiXCR into one record per CDR3 protein. Here the sample spans 9,000 to 13,000 distinct CDR3 sequences, 65% to 75% being singletons. The sample comprised brain tumor tissue. The receptors were sampled from a male donor with glioblastoma. CDR3s include the opening cysteine and the closing phenylalanine or tryptophan. Fields, in order: J gene, clone size, V gene, D gene, CDR3 protein, CDR3 DNA. D genes are given only for firm matches. Clone sizes are given selectively: once, few, many, or a class where the clone is expanded.

j_gene: TRBJ2-7
abundance: .
v_gene: TRBV20-1
d_gene: TRBD2
CDR3aa: CSARETSGLPIQQYF
CDR3nt: TGCAGTGCTAGAGAGACTAGCGGACTCCCAATTCAGCAGTACTTC

j_gene: TRBJ2-3
abundance: .
v_gene: TRBV11-2
d_gene: TRBD2
CDR3aa: CASSTRGGVGDTQYF
CDR3nt: TGTGCCAGCAGCACCCGCGGGGGGGTCGGGGATACGCAGTATTTT

j_gene: TRBJ1-4
abundance: .
v_gene: TRBV6-1
d_gene: TRBD1
CDR3aa: CASSEATGGVEKLFF
CDR3nt: TGTGCCAGCAGTGAAGCGACAGGGGGGGTTGAAAAACTGTTTTTT

j_gene: TRBJ2-6
abundance: few
v_gene: TRBV20-1
d_gene: .
CDR3aa: CSARGSGLSGANVLTF
CDR3nt: TGCAGTGCTAGGGGGTCAGGGCTCTCCGGGGCCAACGTCCTGACTTTC

j_gene: TRBJ2-1
abundance: large
v_gene: TRBV6-5
d_gene: .
CDR3aa: CASSYGPGFGEQFF
CDR3nt: TGTGCCAGCAGTTACGGGCCGGGCTTCGGTGAGCAGTTCTTC

j_gene: TRBJ2-3
abundance: .
v_gene: TRBV10-2
d_gene: .
CDR3aa: CASSEAGAGVDIQYF
CDR3nt: TGCGCCAGCAGTGAGGCAGGGGCCGGGGTAGATATACAGTATTTT

j_gene: TRBJ1-1
abundance: few
v_gene: TRBV6-6
d_gene: .
CDR3aa: CASSLNRQLNTEAFF
CDR3nt: TGCGCCAGCAGCCTGAACAGGCAGCTGAACACTGAAGCTTTCTTT

j_gene: TRBJ2-3
abundance: .
v_gene: TRBV29-1
d_gene: .
CDR3aa: CSVQGTSRSTDTQYF
CDR3nt: TGCAGCGTCCAGGGAACTAGCCGAAGCACAGATACGCAGTATTTT

j_gene: TRBJ2-2
abundance: .
v_gene: TRBV29-1
d_gene: TRBD1
CDR3aa: CSVNRGTGELFF
CDR3nt: TGCAGCGTTAACAGGGGAACCGGGGAGCTGTTTTTT

j_gene: TRBJ2-5
abundance: .
v_gene: TRBV11-1
d_gene: TRBD2
CDR3aa: CASSLTPFGRGPTSQEIQYF
CDR3nt: TGTGCCAGCAGCTTGACCCCTTTTGGTCGGGGACCGACTAGCCAAGAGATCCAGTACTTC

j_gene: TRBJ2-7
abundance: .
v_gene: TRBV4-1
d_gene: TRBD2
CDR3aa: CASSQVGGLAVYEQYF
CDR3nt: TGCGCCAGCAGCCAAGTTGGGGGACTAGCAGTCTACGAGCAGTACTTC

j_gene: TRBJ2-7
abundance: once
v_gene: TRBV19
d_gene: .
CDR3aa: CAILGQRGEQYF
CDR3nt: TGTGCCATCTTAGGACAGCGAGGGGAGCAGTACTTC

j_gene: TRBJ2-1
abundance: .
v_gene: TRBV11-2
d_gene: TRBD2
CDR3aa: CVSSLVPASGTYNEQFF
CDR3nt: TGTGTCAGCAGCTTAGTCCCCGCTAGCGGCACCTACAATGAGCAGTTCTTC

j_gene: TRBJ2-3
abundance: .
v_gene: TRBV6-2/TRBV6-3
d_gene: .
CDR3aa: CASSVPRRNADTQYF
CDR3nt: TGTGCCAGCAGTGTGCCGCGACGGAACGCAGATACGCAGTATTTT

j_gene: TRBJ1-1
abundance: once
v_gene: TRBV29-1
d_gene: TRBD1
CDR3aa: CGGEQGAEAFF
CDR3nt: TGCGGGGGGGAACAGGGGGCTGAAGCTTTCTTT

j_gene: TRBJ2-7
abundance: .
v_gene: TRBV7-9
d_gene: .
CDR3aa: CASSLDARPGGQYF
CDR3nt: TGTGCCAGCAGCTTAGACGCCAGGCCAGGCGGGCAGTACTTC

j_gene: TRBJ2-7
abundance: many
v_gene: TRBV5-1
d_gene: TRBD1
CDR3aa: CASSAGTALNEQYF
CDR3nt: TGCGCCAGCAGCGCCGGGACAGCTTTGAACGAGCAGTACTTC

j_gene: TRBJ1-5
abundance: .
v_gene: TRBV19
d_gene: TRBD1
CDR3aa: CASTAPRTGGLRGPQHF
CDR3nt: TGTGCCAGTACCGCTCCTCGGACAGGGGGACTACGTGGGCCCCAGCATTTT

j_gene: TRBJ2-7
abundance: once
v_gene: TRBV6-5
d_gene: .
CDR3aa: CASSYGRVVRYEQYF
CDR3nt: TGTGCCAGCAGTTACGGTCGGGTGGTAAGGTACGAGCAGTACTTC

j_gene: TRBJ2-2
abundance: medium-sized
v_gene: TRBV6-2/TRBV6-3
d_gene: TRBD2
CDR3aa: CASTGTSHGELFF
CDR3nt: TGTGCCAGCACCGGGACTAGTCACGGGGAGCTGTTTTTT

j_gene: TRBJ1-4
abundance: .
v_gene: TRBV4-2
d_gene: .
CDR3aa: CASSEGPDLDEKLFF
CDR3nt: TGTGCCAGCAGCGAAGGGCCTGACCTGGATGAAAAACTGTTTTTT

j_gene: TRBJ2-3
abundance: .
v_gene: TRBV11-2
d_gene: TRBD2
CDR3aa: CASSLAATDAQYF
CDR3nt: TGTGCCAGCAGCCTAGCGGCCACAGATGCGCAGTATTTT

j_gene: TRBJ2-1
abundance: .
v_gene: TRBV20-1
d_gene: TRBD2
CDR3aa: CSARGISGTADEQFF
CDR3nt: TGCAGTGCTAGAGGGATTAGCGGGACCGCGGATGAGCAGTTCTTC

j_gene: TRBJ1-1
abundance: once
v_gene: TRBV7-8
d_gene: .
CDR3aa: CASSLALGRQREAFF
CDR3nt: TGTGCCAGCAGCTTAGCTTTGGGGAGACAGCGTGAAGCTTTCTTT